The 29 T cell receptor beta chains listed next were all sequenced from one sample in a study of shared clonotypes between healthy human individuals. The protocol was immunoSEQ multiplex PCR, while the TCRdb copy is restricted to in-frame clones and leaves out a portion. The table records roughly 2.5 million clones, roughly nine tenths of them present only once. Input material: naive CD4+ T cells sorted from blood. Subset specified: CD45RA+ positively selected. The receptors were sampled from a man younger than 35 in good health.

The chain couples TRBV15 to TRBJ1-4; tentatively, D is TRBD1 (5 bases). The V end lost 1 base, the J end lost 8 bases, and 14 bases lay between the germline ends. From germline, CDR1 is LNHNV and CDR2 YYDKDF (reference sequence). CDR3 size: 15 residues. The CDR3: CATSRGATGVEKLFF. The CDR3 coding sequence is TGTGCCACCAGCAGAGGGGCCACAGGAGTGGAAAAACTGTTTTTT.

The CDR3 coding sequence is TGTGCCAGCAGTTCCCCGGGACAGGGGGCCCATGGCTACACCTTC. Protein product: CASSSPGQGAHGYTF. The rearrangement uses TRBV6-6 and TRBJ1-2, with TRBD1 matching 12 bases. After removal of 4 bases from V and 6 bases from J, the junction contained 6 bases not matched to a gene. The CDR3 length is 15 residues. Germline CDR1 and CDR2: MNHNY and SVGAGI (reference sequence).

The CDR3 coding sequence is TGTGCCAGCAAGGGGGAGACCACTTCCTACGAGCAGTACTTC. This encodes CASKGETTSYEQYF. The V and J genes are TRBV6-6 and TRBJ2-7; maybe TRBD1 (6 bases). This CDR3 is built from 14 residues. Per the germline V gene, CDR1 is MNHNY and CDR2 is SVGAGI (reference sequence). Trimming removed 7 bases at V and 1 base at J, with 14 bases between.

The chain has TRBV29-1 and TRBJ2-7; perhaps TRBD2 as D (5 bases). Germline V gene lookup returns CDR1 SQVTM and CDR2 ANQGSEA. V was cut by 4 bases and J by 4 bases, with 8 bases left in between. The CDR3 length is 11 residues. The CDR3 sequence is CSVVVAYEQYF. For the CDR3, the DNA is TGCAGCGTTGTGGTAGCGTACGAGCAGTACTTC.

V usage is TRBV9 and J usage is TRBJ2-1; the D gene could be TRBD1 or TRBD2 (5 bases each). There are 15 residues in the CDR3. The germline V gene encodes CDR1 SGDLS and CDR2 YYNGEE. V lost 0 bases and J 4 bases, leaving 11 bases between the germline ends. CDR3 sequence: CASSVGGRRYNEQFF. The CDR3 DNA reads TGTGCCAGCAGCGTAGGGGGCAGGAGGTACAATGAGCAGTTCTTC.

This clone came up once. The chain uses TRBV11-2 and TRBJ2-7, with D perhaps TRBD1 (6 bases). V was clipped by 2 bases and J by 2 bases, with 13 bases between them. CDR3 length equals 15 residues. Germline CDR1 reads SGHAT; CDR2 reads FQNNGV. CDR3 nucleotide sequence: TGTGCCAGCAGCTTAACCTGGACAGAAACCTACGAGCAGTACTTC. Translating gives CASSLTWTETYEQYF.

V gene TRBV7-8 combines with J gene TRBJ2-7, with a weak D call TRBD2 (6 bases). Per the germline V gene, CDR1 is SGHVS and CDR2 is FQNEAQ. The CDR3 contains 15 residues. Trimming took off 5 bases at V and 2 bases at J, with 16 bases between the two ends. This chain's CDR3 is CASSHRGGGTYEQYF. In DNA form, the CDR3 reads TGTGCCAGCAGCCACCGGGGTGGGGGGACCTACGAGCAGTACTTC.

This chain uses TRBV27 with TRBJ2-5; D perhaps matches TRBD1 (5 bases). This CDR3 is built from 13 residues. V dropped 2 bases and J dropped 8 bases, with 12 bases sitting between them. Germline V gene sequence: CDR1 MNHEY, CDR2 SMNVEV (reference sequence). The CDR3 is CASSLARQGTQYF. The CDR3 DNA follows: TGTGCCAGCAGTTTAGCCCGTCAGGGAACCCAGTACTTC.

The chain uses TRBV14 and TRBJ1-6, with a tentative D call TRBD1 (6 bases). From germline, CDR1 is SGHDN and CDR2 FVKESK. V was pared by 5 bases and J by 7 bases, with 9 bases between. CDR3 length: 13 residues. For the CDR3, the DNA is TGTGCCAGCAGCTTCAGGGGAAATTCACCCCTCCACTTT. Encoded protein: CASSFRGNSPLHF.

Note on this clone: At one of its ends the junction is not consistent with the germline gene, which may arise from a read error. The CDR3 DNA is TGCAGTGCCCCGGACAGGGACCTCTTC. Translating it yields CSAPDRDLF. The chain links TRBV20-1 to TRBJ2-1; 8 positions agree with TRBD1. CDR1 is DFQATT and CDR2 is SNEGSKA in the germline V gene (reference sequence). The CDR3 length is 9 residues.

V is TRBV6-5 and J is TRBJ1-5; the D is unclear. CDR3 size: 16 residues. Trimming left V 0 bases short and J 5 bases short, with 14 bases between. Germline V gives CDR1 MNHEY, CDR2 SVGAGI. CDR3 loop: CASSYSATEKDQPQHF. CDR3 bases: TGTGCCAGCAGTTACTCGGCTACGGAAAAGGATCAGCCCCAGCATTTT.

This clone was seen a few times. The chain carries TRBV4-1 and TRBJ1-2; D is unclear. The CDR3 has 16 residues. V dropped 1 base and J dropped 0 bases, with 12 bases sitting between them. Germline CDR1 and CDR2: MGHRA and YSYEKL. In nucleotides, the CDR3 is TGCGCCAGCAGCCAAGTAGCGGCAGCTTCTAACTATGGCTACACCTTC. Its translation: CASSQVAAASNYGYTF.

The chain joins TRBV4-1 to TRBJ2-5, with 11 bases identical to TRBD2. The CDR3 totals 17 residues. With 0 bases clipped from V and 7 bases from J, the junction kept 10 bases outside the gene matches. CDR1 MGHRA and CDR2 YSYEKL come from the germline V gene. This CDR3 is CASSQEGTSGAMGTQYF. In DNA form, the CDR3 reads TGCGCCAGCAGCCAAGAAGGGACTAGCGGAGCCATGGGGACCCAGTACTTC.

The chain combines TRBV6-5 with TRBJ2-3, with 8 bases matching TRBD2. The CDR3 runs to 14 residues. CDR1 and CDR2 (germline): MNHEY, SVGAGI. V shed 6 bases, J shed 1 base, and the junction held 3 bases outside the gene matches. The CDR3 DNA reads TGTGCCAGCAGGAGTAGCGGGGGCACAGATACGCAGTATTTT. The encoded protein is CASRSSGGTDTQYF.

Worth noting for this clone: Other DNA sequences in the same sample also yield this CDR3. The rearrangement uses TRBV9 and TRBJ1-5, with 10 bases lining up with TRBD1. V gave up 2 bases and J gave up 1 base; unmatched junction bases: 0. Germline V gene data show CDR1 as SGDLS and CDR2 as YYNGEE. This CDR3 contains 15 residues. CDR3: CASSVGQGSNQPQHF. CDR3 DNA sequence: TGTGCCAGCAGCGTGGGACAGGGGAGCAATCAGCCCCAGCATTTT.

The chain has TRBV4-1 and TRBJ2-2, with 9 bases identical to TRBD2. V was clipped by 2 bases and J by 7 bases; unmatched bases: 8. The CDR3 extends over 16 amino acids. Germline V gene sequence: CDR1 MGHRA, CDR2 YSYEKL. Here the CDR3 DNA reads TGCGCCAGCAGCCAACGTGCTAGCGGGGCTAGCGGGGAGCTGTTTTTT. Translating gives CASSQRASGASGELFF.

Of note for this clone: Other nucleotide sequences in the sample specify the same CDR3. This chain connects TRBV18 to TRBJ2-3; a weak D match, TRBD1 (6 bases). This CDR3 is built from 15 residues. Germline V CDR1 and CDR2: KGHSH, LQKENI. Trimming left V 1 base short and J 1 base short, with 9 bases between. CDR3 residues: CASSPQQGGTDTQYF. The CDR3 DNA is TGTGCCAGCTCACCACAACAGGGAGGCACAGATACGCAGTATTTT.

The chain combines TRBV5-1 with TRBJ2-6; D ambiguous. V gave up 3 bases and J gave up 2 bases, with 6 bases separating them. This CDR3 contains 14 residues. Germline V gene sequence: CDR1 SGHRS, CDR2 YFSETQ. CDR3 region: CASSSVAGANVLTF. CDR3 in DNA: TGCGCCAGCAGCTCGGTTGCTGGGGCCAACGTCCTGACTTTC.

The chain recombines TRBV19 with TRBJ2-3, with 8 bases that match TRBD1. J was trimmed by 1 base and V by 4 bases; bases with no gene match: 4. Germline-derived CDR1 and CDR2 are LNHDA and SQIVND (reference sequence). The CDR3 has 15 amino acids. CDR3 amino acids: CASSKDRAGTDTQYF. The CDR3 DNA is TGTGCCAGTAGTAAGGACAGGGCGGGCACAGATACGCAGTATTTT.

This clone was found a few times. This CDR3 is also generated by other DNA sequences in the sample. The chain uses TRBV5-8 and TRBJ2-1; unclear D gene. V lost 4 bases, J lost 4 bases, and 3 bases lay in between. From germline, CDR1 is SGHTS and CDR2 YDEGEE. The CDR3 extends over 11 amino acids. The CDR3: CASSPYNEQFF. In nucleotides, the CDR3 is TGTGCCAGCAGCCCTTACAATGAGCAGTTCTTC.

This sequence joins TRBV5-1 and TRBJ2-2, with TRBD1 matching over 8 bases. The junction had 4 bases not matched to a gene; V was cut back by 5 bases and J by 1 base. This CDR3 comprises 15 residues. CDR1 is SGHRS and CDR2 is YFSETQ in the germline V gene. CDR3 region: CASRAGTGNTGELFF. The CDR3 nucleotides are TGCGCCAGCAGGGCCGGGACAGGGAACACCGGGGAGCTGTTTTTT.

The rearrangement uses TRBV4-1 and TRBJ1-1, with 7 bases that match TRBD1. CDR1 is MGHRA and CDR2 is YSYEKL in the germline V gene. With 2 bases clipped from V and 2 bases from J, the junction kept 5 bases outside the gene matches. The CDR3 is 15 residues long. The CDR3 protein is CASSQMGQLNTEAFF. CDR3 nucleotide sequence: TGCGCCAGCAGCCAAATGGGACAGCTAAACACTGAAGCTTTCTTT.

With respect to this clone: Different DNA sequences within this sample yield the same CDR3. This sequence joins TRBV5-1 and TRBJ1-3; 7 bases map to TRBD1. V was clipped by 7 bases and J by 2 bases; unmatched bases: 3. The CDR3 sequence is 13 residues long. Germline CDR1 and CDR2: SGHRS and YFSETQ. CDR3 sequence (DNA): TGCGCCAGCGCCGGGACAGCTGGAAACACCATATATTTT. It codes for CASAGTAGNTIYF.

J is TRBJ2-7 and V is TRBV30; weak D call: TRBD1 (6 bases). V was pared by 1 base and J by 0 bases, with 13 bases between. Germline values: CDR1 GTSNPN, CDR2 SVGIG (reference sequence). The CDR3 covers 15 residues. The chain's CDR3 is CAWSDGGKGSYEQYF. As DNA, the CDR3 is TGTGCCTGGAGTGATGGGGGCAAGGGCTCCTACGAGCAGTACTTC.

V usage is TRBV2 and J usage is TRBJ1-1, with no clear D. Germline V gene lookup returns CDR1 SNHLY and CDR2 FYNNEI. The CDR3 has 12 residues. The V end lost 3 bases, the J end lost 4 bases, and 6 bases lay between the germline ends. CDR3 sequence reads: CASSETGTEAFF. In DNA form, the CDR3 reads TGTGCCAGCAGTGAGACGGGCACTGAAGCTTTCTTT. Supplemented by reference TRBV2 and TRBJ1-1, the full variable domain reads EPEVTQTPSHQVTQMGQEVILRCVPISNHLYFYWYRQILGQKVEFLVSFYNNEISEKSEIFDDQFSVERPDGSNFTLKIRSTKLEDSAMYFCASSETGTEAFFGQGTRLTVV.

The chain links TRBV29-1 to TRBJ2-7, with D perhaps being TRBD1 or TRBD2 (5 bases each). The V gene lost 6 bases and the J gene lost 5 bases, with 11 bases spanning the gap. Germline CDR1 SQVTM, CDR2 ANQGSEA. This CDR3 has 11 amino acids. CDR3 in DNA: TGCAGCGTCCGGTCGGGGCACGAGCAGTACTTC. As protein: CSVRSGHEQYF.

CDR3 in DNA: TGTGCCAGCAGCCCGGAAGGCCGCCCAAATGAAAAACTGTTTTTT. Protein: CASSPEGRPNEKLFF. J is TRBJ1-4 and V is TRBV5-4; D ambiguous. The germline V and J ends were trimmed by 4 bases and 5 bases, with 15 bases remaining between them. The CDR3 extends over 15 amino acids. CDR1 and CDR2 (germline): SGHNT, YYREEE (reference sequence).

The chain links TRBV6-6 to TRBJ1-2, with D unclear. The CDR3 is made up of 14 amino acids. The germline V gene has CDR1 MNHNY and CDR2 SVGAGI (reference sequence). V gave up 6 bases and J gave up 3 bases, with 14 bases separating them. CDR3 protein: CASSPRLGYYGYTF. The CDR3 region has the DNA TGTGCCAGCAGCCCACGTTTGGGATACTATGGCTACACCTTC.

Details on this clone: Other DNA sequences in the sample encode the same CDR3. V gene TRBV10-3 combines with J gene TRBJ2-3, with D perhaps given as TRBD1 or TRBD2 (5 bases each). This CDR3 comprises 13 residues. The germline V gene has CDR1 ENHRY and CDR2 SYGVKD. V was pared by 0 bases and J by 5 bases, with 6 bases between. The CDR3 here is CAISESGVDTQYF. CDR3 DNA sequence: TGTGCCATCAGTGAGTCGGGGGTAGATACGCAGTATTTT.